The next 17 T cell receptor beta chains were all read from a single sample in a study of cytomegalovirus exposure and HLA in healthy donors. Vbeta (60) and Jbeta (13) primers were used in the PCR. The protocol was immunoSEQ multiplex PCR, while the TCRdb copy is restricted to in-frame clones and leaves out a portion. The sample lists 85,000 to 100,000 clones, 80% occurring once. Sequenced input: PBMCs. These receptors were obtained from a man aged 30 to 39 in good health and CMV-seronegative.

V is TRBV5-4 and J is TRBJ2-5; tentatively, D is TRBD1 (6 bases). V was clipped by 2 bases and J by 2 bases, with 16 bases between them. The CDR3 is 16 amino acids. Germline loops: CDR1 SGHNT, CDR2 YYREEE (reference sequence). The CDR3 region is CASSFAWQGIQETQYF. CDR3 DNA sequence: TGTGCCAGCAGCTTCGCTTGGCAGGGGATTCAAGAGACCCAGTACTTC. The whole variable domain, remainder taken from reference TRBV5-4 and TRBJ2-5, is ETGVTQSPTHLIKTRGQQVTLRCSSQSGHNTVSWYQQALGQGPQFIFQYYREEENGRGNFPPRFSGLQFPNYSSELNVNALELDDSALYLCASSFAWQGIQETQYFGPGTRLLVL.

J is TRBJ2-7 and V is TRBV18; 8 nucleotides agree with TRBD1. CDR3 size: 14 residues. J was trimmed by 1 base and V by 11 bases; bases with no gene match: 10. Germline V gene sequence: CDR1 KGHSH, CDR2 LQKENI. The CDR3 protein is CACWDRYLSYEQYF. CDR3 DNA: TGTGCCTGCTGGGACAGGTATCTTTCCTACGAGCAGTACTTC. Variable domain in full (rest from reference TRBV18 and TRBJ2-7): NAGVMQNPRHLVRRRGQEARLRCSPMKGHSHVYWYRQLPEEGLKFMVYLQKENIIDESGMPKERFSAEFPKEGPSILRIQQVVRGDSAAYFCACWDRYLSYEQYFGPGTRLTVT.

This sequence joins TRBV6-1 and TRBJ2-7, with D possibly matching TRBD2 (7 bases). The CDR3 is made up of 16 amino acids. The V end lost 2 bases, the J end lost 4 bases, and 18 bases lay between the germline ends. CDR1 is MNHNS and CDR2 is SASEGT in the germline V gene. As DNA, the CDR3 is TGTGCCAGCAGTGAATTTGGGGGGGCAAGGGGATACGAGCAGTACTTC. Translating it yields CASSEFGGARGYEQYF.

This clone was recorded once. This sequence joins TRBV6-6 and TRBJ2-5; D remains unclear. The CDR3 extends over 10 amino acids. V shed 8 bases and J shed 9 bases, with 10 bases lying between them. Per the germline V gene, CDR1 is MNHNY and CDR2 is SVGAGI (reference sequence). CDR3 coding DNA: TGTGCCAGCGAGCGTGAGGCCCAGTACTTC. Protein product: CASEREAQYF.

The chain recombines TRBV7-2 with TRBJ2-7; 8 bases are a match to TRBD1. The germline gives CDR1 SGHTA, CDR2 FQGNSA. The CDR3 is made up of 14 amino acids. V was clipped by 1 base and J by 6 bases; unmatched bases: 5. The CDR3 region has the DNA TGTGCCAGCAGCTTAGGTCGGCAGGGGGCCGAGCAGTACTTC. Residues: CASSLGRQGAEQYF.

The chain combines TRBV5-1 with TRBJ2-2, with 9 bases matching TRBD2. CDR1 and CDR2 (germline): SGHRS, YFSETQ. V was clipped by 4 bases and J by 3 bases; unmatched bases: 10. The CDR3 runs to 17 residues. The CDR3 sequence: CASSPRVAGVHTGELFF. The DNA of the CDR3 is TGCGCCAGCAGCCCCCGGGTAGCGGGGGTCCACACCGGGGAGCTGTTTTTT.

This clone was seen a few times. V and J are TRBV18 and TRBJ1-5, with TRBD1 matching over 7 bases. CDR3 length: 16 residues. Trimming removed 3 bases from V and 2 bases from J; junction bases left unmatched: 7. The germline V gene has CDR1 KGHSH and CDR2 LQKENI. The CDR3 sequence: CASSPFQGVGNQPQHF. The CDR3 DNA sequence: TGTGCCAGCTCACCGTTTCAGGGGGTGGGCAATCAGCCCCAGCATTTT.

This sequence joins TRBV30 and TRBJ1-1; D not resolved. Trimming removed 3 bases at V and 0 bases at J, with 5 bases between. This CDR3 is 12 amino acids long. Germline V gives CDR1 GTSNPN, CDR2 SVGIG (reference sequence). CDR3 sequence reads: CAWSRMNTEAFF. The CDR3 DNA is TGTGCCTGGAGCAGGATGAACACTGAAGCTTTCTTT. The variable domain in full, completed from reference TRBV30 and TRBJ1-1, reads SQTIHQWPATLVQPVGSPLSLECTVEGTSNPNLYWYRQAAGRGLQLLFYSVGIGQISSEVPQNLSASRPQDRQFILSSKKLLLSDSGFYLCAWSRMNTEAFFGQGTRLTVV.

The chain couples TRBV18 to TRBJ2-3; possible D gene TRBD2, 6 bases. Trimming stripped 6 bases from V and 6 bases from J, with 13 bases between. Germline V lookup: CDR1 KGHSH, CDR2 LQKENI. The CDR3 spans 13 residues. The CDR3 region is CASSLGGHDTQYF. In DNA form, the CDR3 reads TGTGCCAGCTCCCTTGGAGGGCACGATACGCAGTATTTT.

The V and J genes are TRBV7-2 and TRBJ1-3, with 9 bases matching TRBD1. CDR3 size: 17 residues. The V gene's germline CDR1 is SGHTA and CDR2 FQGNSA. The trim removed 5 bases at V and 0 bases at J, leaving 8 bases unmatched. This chain's CDR3 is CASSDRDREFSGNTIYF. In DNA form, the CDR3 reads TGTGCCAGCAGCGACCGGGACAGGGAATTCTCTGGAAACACCATATATTTT.

This clone was observed a single time. V gene TRBV29-1 combines with J gene TRBJ2-7; 10 nucleotides agree with TRBD1. The CDR3 is 13 residues long. V lost 6 bases to trimming and J lost 4 bases; unmatched junction nucleotides: 6. CDR1 and CDR2 (germline): SQVTM, ANQGSEA. Here the CDR3 reads CSVGTGEGYEQYF. The DNA for the CDR3 is TGCAGCGTGGGGACAGGGGAGGGGTACGAGCAGTACTTC.

This clone was seen a few times. This chain uses TRBV5-1 with TRBJ1-1; TRBD1 agrees at 7 bases. Germline-derived CDR1 and CDR2 are SGHRS and YFSETQ. CDR3 length: 14 residues. J gave up 3 bases and V 5 bases, and 7 bases lay outside the gene matches. The CDR3 reads CASSYRQGHTEAFF. The CDR3 bases are TGCGCCAGCAGTTACCGACAGGGCCACACTGAAGCTTTCTTT. Together with reference TRBV5-1 and TRBJ1-1, the CDR3 gives the full variable domain: KAGVTQTPRYLIKTRGQQVTLSCSPISGHRSVSWYQQTPGQGLQFLFEYFSETQRNKGNFPGRFSGRQFSNSRSEMNVSTLELGDSALYLCASSYRQGHTEAFFGQGTRLTVV.

The rearrangement uses TRBV13 and TRBJ2-7; D is undetermined. The CDR3 loop spans 11 amino acids. The V gene lost 4 bases and the J gene lost 2 bases, with 3 bases spanning the gap. From germline, CDR1 is PRHDT and CDR2 FYEKMQ (reference sequence). CDR3 DNA sequence: TGTGCCAGCAGCTCCACCTACGAGCAGTACTTC. This codes for CASSSTYEQYF.

The chain carries TRBV5-1 and TRBJ2-3; TRBD1 aligns across 11 bases. The CDR3 length is 14 residues. CDR1 is SGHRS, CDR2 YFSETQ, per germline. V lost 3 bases, J lost 5 bases, and 2 bases stayed unmatched. In DNA, the CDR3 is TGCGCCAGCAGCTCCGGGACAGGGGGAGATACGCAGTATTTT. This codes for CASSSGTGGDTQYF.

The gene calls are TRBV28 and TRBJ2-5; a possible D gene is TRBD1 (6 bases). Per the germline V gene, CDR1 is MDHEN and CDR2 is SYDVKM. The CDR3 length is 16 residues. The V end lost 5 bases, the J end lost 6 bases, and 22 bases lay between the germline ends. CDR3 region: CASSPSGTKLVQTQYF. In DNA, the CDR3 is TGTGCCAGCAGTCCATCCGGGACAAAACTCGTACAGACCCAGTACTTC.

This chain joins TRBV5-1 and TRBJ2-5; 10 nucleotides agree with TRBD1. The J call is in doubt because the DNA end fits TRBJ2-7 better. CDR1 is SGHRS, CDR2 YFSETQ, per germline. The CDR3 is made up of 16 amino acids. The CDR3 loop is CASSSPSGTGDHEQYF. Here the CDR3 DNA reads TGCGCCAGCAGCTCGCCCTCCGGGACAGGGGATCACGAGCAGTACTTC.

This chain uses TRBV30 with TRBJ2-2, with TRBD1 matching over 11 bases. The germline CDR1 and CDR2 sequences are GTSNPN and SVGIG (reference sequence). V gave up 1 base and J gave up 7 bases; unmatched junction bases: 5. The CDR3 runs to 15 residues. The CDR3 reads CAWSEDRGRVGELFF. CDR3 sequence (DNA): TGTGCCTGGAGTGAGGACAGGGGGCGCGTCGGGGAGCTGTTTTTT.